The 26 T cell receptor beta chains reported below all come from one sample, sequenced in a study of chemoradiotherapy in HPV16-positive cancers. Here immunoSEQ multiplex PCR was the method, and the copy in TCRdb shows in-frame clones only, minus some. The sample consists of about 22,000 clones, about two thirds of them appearing once. Specimen collection occurred from a patient who underwent chemoradiotherapy. The receptors originated from a human donor with HPV-associated anogenital cancer.

The chain has TRBV9 and TRBJ1-6; maybe TRBD1 (5 bases). Trimming shortened V by 3 bases and J by 2 bases, and 15 bases separated the two germline ends. Germline CDR1 reads SGDLS; CDR2 reads YYNGEE. The CDR3 extends over 17 amino acids. The CDR3 region has the DNA TGTGCCAGCAGCGGTAGAGGAAGGGGACCCTATAATTCACCCCTCCACTTT. Translation gives CASSGRGRGPYNSPLHF.

The J gene is TRBJ2-2, the V gene TRBV27, with 8 bases aligning to TRBD1. CDR3 size: 17 residues. Looked up from germline, CDR1 is MNHEY and CDR2 is SMNVEV (reference sequence). J lost 0 bases, V lost 2 bases, and 5 bases had no gene match. The CDR3 sequence: CASSLGQGWANTGELFF. Here the CDR3 DNA reads TGTGCCAGCAGTTTAGGACAGGGATGGGCGAACACCGGGGAGCTGTTTTTT.

This sequence joins TRBV28 and TRBJ1-5, with a weak D call TRBD1 (5 bases). The germline V gene has CDR1 MDHEN and CDR2 SYDVKM. This CDR3 comprises 14 residues. Deletions cut 3 bases from V and 6 bases from J, with 12 bases between. The CDR3 region has the DNA TGTGCCAGCAGTTTTGGAGGGACGGGTCAGCCCCAGCATTTT. Translating gives CASSFGGTGQPQHF.

This clone was recorded a few times. Other DNA sequences in the sample encode the same CDR3. The V call is TRBV30, the J call TRBJ2-7; no clear D gene. The germline gives CDR1 GTSNPN, CDR2 SVGIG (reference sequence). The CDR3 covers 12 residues. Trimming removed 0 bases from V and 3 bases from J, with 6 bases in between. CDR3 in amino acids: CAWSVPGYEQYF. CDR3 nucleotide sequence: TGTGCCTGGAGTGTACCCGGCTACGAGCAGTACTTC.

V is TRBV4-2 and J is TRBJ2-1; a weak D match, TRBD2 (7 bases). The CDR3 is 15 amino acids. The V gene's germline CDR1 is LGHNA and CDR2 YNFKEQ. Between the trimmed V and J ends, which lost 4 bases and 4 bases, there was a span of 14 bases. The CDR3 region has the DNA TGTGCCAGCAGCCCAGGGGACGGGGGGTACAATGAGCAGTTCTTC. Amino acids: CASSPGDGGYNEQFF.

CDR3 DNA sequence: TGTGCCAGCAGCGCGAACGGTCTCGCTTATGGCTACACCTTC. This codes for CASSANGLAYGYTF. The rearrangement uses TRBV5-8 and TRBJ1-2; no definite D call. Deletions cut 4 bases from V and 5 bases from J, with 15 bases between. This CDR3 comprises 14 residues. The germline gives CDR1 SGHTS, CDR2 YDEGEE.

The chain links TRBV6-5 to TRBJ1-1; a possible D gene is TRBD1 (5 bases). Germline CDR1 and CDR2: MNHEY and SVGAGI. Trimming pared 7 bases from V and 5 bases from J, leaving 14 bases between. This CDR3 region has 13 residues. CDR3 in amino acids: CASTRPGGTEAFF. CDR3 sequence (DNA): TGTGCCAGCACTCGACCGGGGGGAACTGAAGCTTTCTTT.

This clone was detected only once. The chain has TRBV7-2 and TRBJ2-7, with 8 bases lining up with TRBD1. This CDR3 spans 16 amino acids. CDR1 SGHTA and CDR2 FQGNSA come from the germline V gene. After removal of 0 bases from V and 4 bases from J, the junction contained 8 bases not matched to a gene. CDR3 sequence reads: CASSLATGTGTYEQYF. CDR3 nucleotides: TGTGCCAGCAGCTTAGCAACCGGGACAGGCACGTACGAGCAGTACTTC.

In its sample, this clone was seen a few times. V usage is TRBV30 and J usage is TRBJ2-7; no clear D. V was trimmed by 2 bases and J by 3 bases, leaving 17 bases between them. Germline V gene sequence: CDR1 GTSNPN, CDR2 SVGIG (reference sequence). The CDR3 loop spans 15 amino acids. The CDR3 DNA reads as TGTGCCTGGAGTCCAGGTCCCCTAACTAACTACGAGCAGTACTTC. This translates into CAWSPGPLTNYEQYF.

The genes are TRBV15 and TRBJ1-1; maybe TRBD1 (6 bases). V lost 1 base to trimming and J lost 4 bases, with 10 bases between them. Germline-derived CDR1 and CDR2 are LNHNV and YYDKDF (reference sequence). CDR3 size: 14 residues. The CDR3: CATSRVAGATEAFF. CDR3 in DNA: TGTGCCACCAGCAGAGTGGCGGGGGCCACTGAAGCTTTCTTT.

This chain uses TRBV19 with TRBJ1-2; D possibly corresponds to TRBD1 (5 bases). The germline V gene encodes CDR1 LNHDA and CDR2 SQIVND (reference sequence). V lost 4 bases, J lost 1 base, and 13 bases lay in between. The CDR3 consists of 15 residues. The CDR3 DNA is TGTGCCAGTAGTACCACCGGGACGGATAACTATGGCTACACCTTC. Protein: CASSTTGTDNYGYTF.

This clone was seen a few times. This sequence joins TRBV28 and TRBJ1-2; D is perhaps TRBD1 (6 bases). From germline, CDR1 is MDHEN and CDR2 SYDVKM. The length of the CDR3 is 14 residues. Trimming stripped 4 bases from V and 4 bases from J, with 13 bases between. The CDR3 DNA is TGTGCCAGCAGTTCAACAGGGTTGGGCTATGGCTACACCTTC. Translation: CASSSTGLGYGYTF.

V gene TRBV9 combines with J gene TRBJ2-1, with D tentatively TRBD2 (5 bases). This CDR3 spans 15 amino acids. The V and J ends lost 0 bases and 4 bases respectively, with 11 bases between them. Germline CDR1 SGDLS, CDR2 YYNGEE. The CDR3 reads CASSVGLGRYNEQFF. The CDR3 nucleotides read TGTGCCAGCAGCGTAGGGCTAGGGAGATACAATGAGCAGTTCTTC.

V usage is TRBV4-1 and J usage is TRBJ2-7; D might be TRBD2 (7 bases). V gave up 0 bases and J gave up 4 bases, with 13 bases separating them. The CDR3 is made up of 15 amino acids. Germline CDR1 is MGHRA and CDR2 is YSYEKL. DNA for the CDR3: TGCGCCAGCAGCCAAGAAGGGAGGGGGTGGTACGAGCAGTACTTC. Translating gives CASSQEGRGWYEQYF.

The V gene is TRBV28, the J gene TRBJ1-4; D unclear. Trimming removed 11 bases at V and 4 bases at J, with 11 bases between. CDR3 length equals 12 residues. Germline CDR1 is MDHEN and CDR2 is SYDVKM. Here the CDR3 DNA reads TGTGCCTCCCAGCAGTATAATGAAAAACTGTTTTTT. It encodes CASQQYNEKLFF.

As DNA, the CDR3 is TGTGCCAGCAGCCTACGGACTGAATTTAGCACAGATACGCAGTATTTT. Amino acids: CASSLRTEFSTDTQYF. This chain joins TRBV5-6 and TRBJ2-3, with D tentatively TRBD2 (5 bases). V lost 4 bases and J 0 bases, leaving 15 bases between the germline ends. The CDR3 has 16 residues. Germline CDR1 reads SGHDT; CDR2 reads YYEEEE.

The chain uses TRBV5-5 and TRBJ2-1; 7 nucleotides agree with TRBD1. This CDR3 is built from 14 residues. With 2 bases clipped from V and 4 bases from J, the junction kept 3 bases outside the gene matches. In germline, CDR1 is SGHKS, CDR2 YYEKEE (reference sequence). CDR3 DNA sequence: TGTGCCAGCAGCTTTAGGGGGCAATACAATGAGCAGTTCTTC. Amino acid sequence: CASSFRGQYNEQFF.

J is TRBJ2-1 and V is TRBV11-2; tentatively, D is TRBD1 or TRBD2 (5 bases each). Looked up from germline, CDR1 is SGHAT and CDR2 is FQNNGV. Trimming stripped 5 bases from V and 7 bases from J, with 12 bases between. The CDR3 consists of 13 residues. For the CDR3, the DNA is TGTGCCAGCAGCACGGGACCGGGGAATGAGCAGTTCTTC. Translation: CASSTGPGNEQFF.

The table lists this clone with a count of one. The chain combines TRBV4-1 with TRBJ2-7, with 11 positions matching TRBD2. The CDR3 covers 15 residues. The junction had 7 bases not matched to a gene; V was cut back by 4 bases and J by 5 bases. CDR1 is MGHRA and CDR2 is YSYEKL in the germline V gene. The CDR3 loop is CASSRLAGIKDEQYF. The CDR3 DNA reads TGCGCCAGCAGCCGACTAGCGGGGATAAAAGACGAGCAGTACTTC.

As DNA, the CDR3 is TGCGCCAGCAGCCAAGAGGGCCCTAGCCGGGCCGTCTACAATGAGCAGTTCTTC. The encoded protein is CASSQEGPSRAVYNEQFF. The V gene is TRBV4-3, the J gene TRBJ2-1, with D possibly matching TRBD2 (5 bases). Trimming shortened V by 0 bases and J by 3 bases, and 18 bases separated the two germline ends. The CDR3 is 18 residues long. Germline-derived CDR1 and CDR2 are LGHNA and YSLEER.

The chain has TRBV5-1 and TRBJ2-7; D is perhaps TRBD1 (6 bases). CDR3 length equals 16 residues. CDR1 and CDR2 from the germline V gene are SGHRS and YFSETQ. V lost 4 bases to trimming and J lost 3 bases, with 20 bases between them. The CDR3 spells CASSPRAGEFLYEQYF. CDR3 coding DNA: TGCGCCAGCAGCCCACGGGCAGGGGAATTCCTCTACGAGCAGTACTTC. Full variable domain (missing parts from reference TRBV5-1 and TRBJ2-7): KAGVTQTPRYLIKTRGQQVTLSCSPISGHRSVSWYQQTPGQGLQFLFEYFSETQRNKGNFPGRFSGRQFSNSRSEMNVSTLELGDSALYLCASSPRAGEFLYEQYFGPGTRLTVT.

This chain links TRBV29-1 with TRBJ2-1; 9 nucleotides align to TRBD1. V shed 5 bases and J 8 bases; nucleotides not matched to a gene: 4. CDR3 length: 12 amino acids. CDR1 is SQVTM, CDR2 ANQGSEA, per germline. DNA of the CDR3: TGCAGCGTTCTTACAGGGGGCGATGAGCAGTTCTTC. Its protein is CSVLTGGDEQFF.

This chain uses TRBV5-1 with TRBJ2-7; tentatively, D is TRBD2 (5 bases). The CDR3 consists of 15 residues. CDR1 and CDR2 (germline): SGHRS, YFSETQ. Deletions cut 0 bases from V and 0 bases from J, with 10 bases between. The CDR3 loop reads CASSLGGLSSYEQYF. In DNA, the CDR3 is TGCGCCAGCAGCTTGGGAGGGTTGAGCTCCTACGAGCAGTACTTC.

This chain joins TRBV2 and TRBJ1-5; a weak D match, TRBD1 (6 bases). Trimming cost V 5 bases and J 2 bases, with 10 bases left between them. The length of the CDR3 is 14 residues. The germline CDR1 and CDR2 sequences are SNHLY and FYNNEI. The CDR3 DNA reads TGTGCCAGCAGTCTTAGACAGGGCAATCAGCCCCAGCATTTT. Protein sequence: CASSLRQGNQPQHF.

The CDR3 spells CASTSYLTGVGRRYGYTF. CDR3 DNA sequence: TGTGCCAGTACCTCATATTTGACAGGGGTTGGGCGGCGGTATGGCTACACCTTC. V and J are TRBV27 and TRBJ1-2, with TRBD1 matching 8 bases. Per the germline V gene, CDR1 is MNHEY and CDR2 is SMNVEV (reference sequence). V lost 9 bases to trimming and J lost 5 bases; unmatched junction nucleotides: 23. This CDR3 contains 18 residues.

This clone was counted a single time. The V gene is TRBV18, the J gene TRBJ2-2; D unclear. Trimming removed 2 bases from V and 5 bases from J, with 12 bases in between. CDR1 is KGHSH and CDR2 is LQKENI in the germline V gene. There are 15 residues in the CDR3. The CDR3 DNA reads TGTGCCAGCTCACCATTCCCCGGTTCTACCGGGGAGCTGTTTTTT. This encodes CASSPFPGSTGELFF.